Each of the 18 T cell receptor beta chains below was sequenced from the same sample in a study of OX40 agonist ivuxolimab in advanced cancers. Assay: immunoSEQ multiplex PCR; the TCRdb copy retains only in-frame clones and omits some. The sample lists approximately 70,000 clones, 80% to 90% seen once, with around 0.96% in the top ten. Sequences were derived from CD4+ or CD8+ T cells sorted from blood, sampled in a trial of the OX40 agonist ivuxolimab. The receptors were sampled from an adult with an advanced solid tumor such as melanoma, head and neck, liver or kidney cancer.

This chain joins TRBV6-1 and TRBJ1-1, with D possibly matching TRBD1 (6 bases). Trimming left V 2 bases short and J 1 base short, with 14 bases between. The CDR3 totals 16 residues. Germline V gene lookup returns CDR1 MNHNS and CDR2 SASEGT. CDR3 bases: TGTGCCAGCAGTGAAAAACGGGGGCAGGGGAACACTGAAGCTTTCTTT. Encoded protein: CASSEKRGQGNTEAFF.

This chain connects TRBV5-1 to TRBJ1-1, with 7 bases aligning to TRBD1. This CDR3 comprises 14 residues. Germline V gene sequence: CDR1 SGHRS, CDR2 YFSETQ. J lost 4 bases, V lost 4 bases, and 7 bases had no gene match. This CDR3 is CASSVIPGGTEAFF. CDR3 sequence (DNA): TGCGCCAGCAGCGTCATTCCAGGGGGCACTGAAGCTTTCTTT.

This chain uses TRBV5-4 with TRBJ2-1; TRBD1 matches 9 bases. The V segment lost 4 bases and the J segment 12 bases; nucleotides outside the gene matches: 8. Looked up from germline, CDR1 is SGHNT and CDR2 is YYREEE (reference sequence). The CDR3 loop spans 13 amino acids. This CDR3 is CASSRDRVGGQFF. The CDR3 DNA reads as TGTGCCAGCAGCCGGGACAGGGTGGGTGGGCAGTTCTTC.

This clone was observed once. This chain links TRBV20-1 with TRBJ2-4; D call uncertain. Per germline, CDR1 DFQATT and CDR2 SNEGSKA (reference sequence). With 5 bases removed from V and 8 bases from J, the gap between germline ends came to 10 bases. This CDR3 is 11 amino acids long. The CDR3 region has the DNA TGCAGTGCTCAGAGGTCGCACATTCAGTACTTC. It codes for CSAQRSHIQYF.

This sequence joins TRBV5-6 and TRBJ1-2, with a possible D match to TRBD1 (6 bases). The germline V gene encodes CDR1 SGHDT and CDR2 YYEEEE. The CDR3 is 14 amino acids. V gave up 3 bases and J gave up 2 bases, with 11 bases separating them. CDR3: CASSYGDTNYGYTF. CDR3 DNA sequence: TGTGCCAGCAGCTACGGGGACACCAACTATGGCTACACCTTC. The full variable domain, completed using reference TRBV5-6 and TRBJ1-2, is DAGVTQSPTHLIKTRGQQVTLRCSPKSGHDTVSWYQQALGQGPQFIFQYYEEEERQRGNFPDRFSGHQFPNYSSELNVNALLLGDSALYLCASSYGDTNYGYTFGSGTRLTVV.

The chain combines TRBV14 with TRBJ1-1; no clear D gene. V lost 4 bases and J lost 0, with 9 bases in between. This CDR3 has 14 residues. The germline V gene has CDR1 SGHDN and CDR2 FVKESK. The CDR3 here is CASSLAGMNTEAFF. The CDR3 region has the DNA TGTGCCAGCAGCCTGGCAGGAATGAACACTGAAGCTTTCTTT.

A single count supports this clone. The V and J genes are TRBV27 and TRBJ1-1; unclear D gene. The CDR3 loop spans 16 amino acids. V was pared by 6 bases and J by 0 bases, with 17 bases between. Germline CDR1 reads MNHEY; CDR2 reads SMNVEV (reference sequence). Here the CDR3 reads CASRQRRDPLNTEAFF. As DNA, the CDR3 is TGTGCCAGCAGGCAACGGAGGGATCCCTTGAACACTGAAGCTTTCTTT.

DNA for the CDR3: TGTGCCAGCAGTGAAGCTGACAGTAGAAATTCACCCCTCCACTTT. Its translation is CASSEADSRNSPLHF. The gene calls are TRBV6-1 and TRBJ1-6; D is possibly TRBD1 (5 bases). V was trimmed by 0 bases and J by 7 bases, leaving 10 bases between them. The CDR3 length is 15 residues. Germline CDR1 is MNHNS and CDR2 is SASEGT.

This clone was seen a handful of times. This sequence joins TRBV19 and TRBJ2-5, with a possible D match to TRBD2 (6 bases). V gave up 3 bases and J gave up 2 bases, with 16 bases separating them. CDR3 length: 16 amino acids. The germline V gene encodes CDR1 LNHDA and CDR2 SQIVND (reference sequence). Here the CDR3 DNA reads TGTGCCAGTAGTATCTCGGCCTCCCGGGAGCAAGAGACCCAGTACTTC. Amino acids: CASSISASREQETQYF.

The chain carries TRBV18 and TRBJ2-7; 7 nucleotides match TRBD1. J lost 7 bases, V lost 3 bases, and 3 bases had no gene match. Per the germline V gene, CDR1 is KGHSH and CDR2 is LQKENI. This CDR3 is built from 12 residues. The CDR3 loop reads CASSPVDREQYF. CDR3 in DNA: TGTGCCAGCTCACCGGTGGACAGGGAGCAGTACTTC.

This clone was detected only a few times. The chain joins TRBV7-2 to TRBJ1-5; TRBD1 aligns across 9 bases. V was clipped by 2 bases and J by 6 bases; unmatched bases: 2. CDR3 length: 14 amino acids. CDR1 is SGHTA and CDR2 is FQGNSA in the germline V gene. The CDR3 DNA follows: TGTGCCAGCAGCTTAAGACAGGGGGGTCAGCCCCAGCATTTT. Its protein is CASSLRQGGQPQHF. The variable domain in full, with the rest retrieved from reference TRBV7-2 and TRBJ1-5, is GAGVSQSPSNKVTEKGKDVELRCDPISGHTALYWYRQSLGQGLEFLIYFQGNSAPDKSGLPSDRFSAERTGGSVSTLTIQRTQQEDSAVYLCASSLRQGGQPQHFGDGTRLSIL.

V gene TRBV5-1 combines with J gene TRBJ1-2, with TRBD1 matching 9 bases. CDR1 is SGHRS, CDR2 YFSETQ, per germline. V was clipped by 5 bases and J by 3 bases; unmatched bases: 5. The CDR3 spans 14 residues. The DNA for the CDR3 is TGCGCCAGCAGTCTCGGACAGGGGTACTATGGCTACACCTTC. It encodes CASSLGQGYYGYTF.

The CDR3 DNA is TGTGCCAGCAGTGAGACAGGGGCGGGGAATGAGCAGTTCTTC. It codes for CASSETGAGNEQFF. This rearrangement joins TRBV6-6 to TRBJ2-1; 8 nucleotides agree with TRBD1. Germline V gene sequence: CDR1 MNHNY, CDR2 SVGAGI (reference sequence). The CDR3 runs to 14 residues. Losses at the gene ends were 5 bases for V and 7 bases for J; bases not matched to a gene: 7.

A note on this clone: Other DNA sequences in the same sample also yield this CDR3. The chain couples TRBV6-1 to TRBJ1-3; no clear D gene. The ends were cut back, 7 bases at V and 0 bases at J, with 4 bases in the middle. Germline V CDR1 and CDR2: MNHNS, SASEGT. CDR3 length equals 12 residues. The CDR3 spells CASIYSGNTIYF. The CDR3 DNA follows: TGTGCCAGCATTTACTCTGGAAACACCATATATTTT.

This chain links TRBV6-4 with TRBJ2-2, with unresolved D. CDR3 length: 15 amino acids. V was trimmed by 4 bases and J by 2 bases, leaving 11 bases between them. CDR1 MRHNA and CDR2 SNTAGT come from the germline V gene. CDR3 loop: CASSVEPVNTGELFF. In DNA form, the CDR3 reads TGTGCCAGCAGTGTTGAGCCGGTAAACACCGGGGAGCTGTTTTTT.

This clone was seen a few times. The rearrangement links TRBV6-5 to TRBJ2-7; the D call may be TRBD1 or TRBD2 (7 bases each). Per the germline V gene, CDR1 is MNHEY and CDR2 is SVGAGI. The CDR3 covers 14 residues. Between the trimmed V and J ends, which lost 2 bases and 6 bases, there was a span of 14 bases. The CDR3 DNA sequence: TGTGCCAGCAGTTACGAGGCCAGGGGGGGCGAGCAGTACTTC. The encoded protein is CASSYEARGGEQYF.

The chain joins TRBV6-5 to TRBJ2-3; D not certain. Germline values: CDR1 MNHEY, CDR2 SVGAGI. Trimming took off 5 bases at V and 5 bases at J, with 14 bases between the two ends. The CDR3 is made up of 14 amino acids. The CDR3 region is CASSLLRVGDTQYF. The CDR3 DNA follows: TGTGCCAGCAGTCTTCTCCGGGTCGGAGATACGCAGTATTTT.

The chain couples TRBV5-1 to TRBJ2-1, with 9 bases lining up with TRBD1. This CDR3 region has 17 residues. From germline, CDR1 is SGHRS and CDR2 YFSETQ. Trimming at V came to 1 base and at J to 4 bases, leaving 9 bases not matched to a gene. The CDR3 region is CASSLFSGTGRYNEQFF. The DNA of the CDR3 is TGCGCCAGCAGCTTGTTCTCCGGGACAGGGCGGTACAATGAGCAGTTCTTC.